Following are 9 T cell receptor beta chains from one sample sequenced in a study of T cell repertoires in cytomegalovirus infection. TCRdb used MiXCR to reprocess the reads, holding one entry per CDR3 protein. The sample records hundreds of thousands of distinct CDR3 sequences, more than 8% being singletons. The sequenced sample was PBMCs. All receptors derive from a human donor in good health (CMV status not recorded). Some clones in this sample may be carry-over from other donors' samples.

On this clonotype itself: The junction departs from the called germline gene at one end, perhaps through a read error. This chain links TRBV9 with TRBJ2-7; TRBD1 matches at 8 bases. Germline-derived CDR1 and CDR2 are SGDLS and YYNGEE. This CDR3 is built from 15 residues. The CDR3 spells CAGSVGGQATYEQYF. The CDR3 DNA sequence: TGTGCCGGCAGCGTAGGGGGACAGGCAACCTACGAGCAGTACTTC.

This clonotype occurred a few times. The chain joins TRBV12-3 or TRBV12-4 to TRBJ1-5; tentative D call: TRBD1 (5 bases). Trimming left V 5 bases short and J 0 bases short, with 17 bases between. The CDR3 has 17 residues. The CDR3 loop reads CASSIHGGINSNQPQHF. CDR3 nucleotide sequence: TGTGCCAGCAGTATCCACGGGGGGATTAATAGCAATCAGCCCCAGCATTTT.

The CDR3 DNA reads as TGCGCCAGCAGCTTGGGCCTCGGACAACGGATTAACACCGGGGAGCTGTTTTTT. It specifies CASSLGLGQRINTGELFF. The chain employs TRBV5-1 and TRBJ2-2; possibly TRBD1 for D (5 bases). CDR1 and CDR2 from the germline V gene are SGHRS and YFSETQ. V lost 0 bases and J lost 2, with 17 bases in between. The CDR3 runs to 18 residues.

This clonotype was counted between two and nine times. This chain uses TRBV20-1 with TRBJ1-1; D may be TRBD1 (6 bases). The V end was cut by 5 bases, the J end by 5 bases, with 12 bases between. Germline values: CDR1 DFQATT, CDR2 SNEGSKA (reference sequence). The CDR3 has 12 residues. The DNA for the CDR3 is TGCAGTGCTGAGGGGGGCGGGACTGAAGCTTTCTTT. Amino acids: CSAEGGGTEAFF.

This clonotype was counted ten times or more. V usage is TRBV7-3 and J usage is TRBJ1-5, with 8 bases identical to TRBD1. Germline V CDR1 and CDR2: SGHTA, FQGTGA. J was trimmed by 7 bases and V by 5 bases; bases with no gene match: 4. This CDR3 has 13 amino acids. This CDR3 reads CASSLTGDQPQHF. The CDR3 coding sequence is TGTGCCAGCAGCCTGACAGGGGACCAGCCCCAGCATTTT.

There are many counts of this clonotype. This chain links TRBV12-3 or TRBV12-4 with TRBJ2-1; D call uncertain. The CDR3 totals 14 residues. Trimming stripped 6 bases from V and 1 base from J, with 10 bases between. The CDR3 loop is CASSLDQSYNEQFF. Here the CDR3 DNA reads TGTGCCAGCAGCCTGGACCAGTCCTACAATGAGCAGTTCTTC.

The chain links TRBV6-1 to TRBJ2-1; D not resolved. Germline-derived CDR1 and CDR2 are MNHNS and SASEGT. This CDR3 comprises 14 residues. The V and J ends lost 6 bases and 7 bases respectively, with 16 bases between them. The CDR3, as DNA: TGTGCCAGCAGCCGCGACGGTCCGAGAAATGAGCAGTTCTTC. Its protein product is CASSRDGPRNEQFF.

This clonotype was counted only a few times. The J gene is TRBJ2-3, the V gene TRBV2; TRBD2 is a possible D gene (6 bases). The V end was cut by 0 bases, the J end by 4 bases, with 11 bases between. CDR3 length: 15 residues. CDR1 is SNHLY, CDR2 FYNNEI, per germline. This CDR3 reads CASSEALGGSDTQYF. The CDR3 DNA is TGTGCCAGCAGTGAAGCGCTGGGGGGATCAGATACGCAGTATTTT.

This clonotype was seen many times. The rearrangement uses TRBV12-3 or TRBV12-4 and TRBJ1-5; D perhaps matches TRBD1 (6 bases). V lost 6 bases and J lost 3, with 12 bases in between. CDR3 length: 14 amino acids. The CDR3 here is CASRATGPNQPQHF. CDR3 coding DNA: TGTGCCAGCAGAGCAACAGGGCCCAATCAGCCCCAGCATTTT.